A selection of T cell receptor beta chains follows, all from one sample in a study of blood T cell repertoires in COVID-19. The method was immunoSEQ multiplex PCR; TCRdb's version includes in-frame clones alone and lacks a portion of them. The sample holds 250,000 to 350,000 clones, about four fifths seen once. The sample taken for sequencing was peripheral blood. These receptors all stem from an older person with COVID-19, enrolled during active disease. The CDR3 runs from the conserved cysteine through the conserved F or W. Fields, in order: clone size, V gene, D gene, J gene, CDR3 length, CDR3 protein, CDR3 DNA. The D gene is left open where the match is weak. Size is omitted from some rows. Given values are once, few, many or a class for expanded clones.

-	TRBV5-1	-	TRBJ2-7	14	CASSFNRASYEQYF	TGCGCCAGCAGCTTTAACAGGGCGTCCTACGAGCAGTACTTC
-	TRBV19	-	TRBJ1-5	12	CASRYEGQPQHF	TGTGCCAGTAGATATGAGGGTCAGCCCCAGCATTTT
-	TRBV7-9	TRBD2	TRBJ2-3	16	CASRTTSGGPEDTQYF	TGTGCCAGCAGAACGACTAGCGGGGGGCCGGAGGATACGCAGTATTTT
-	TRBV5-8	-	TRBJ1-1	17	CASSLVFSGGRNTEAFF	TGTGCCAGCAGCTTGGTTTTTTCGGGAGGTCGGAACACTGAAGCTTTCTTT
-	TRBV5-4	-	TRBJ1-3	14	CASSLAGAGNTIYF	TGTGCCAGCAGCTTGGCAGGGGCTGGAAACACCATATATTTT
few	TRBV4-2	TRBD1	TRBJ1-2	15	CASSQATGGGYGYTF	TGTGCCAGCAGCCAGGCGACAGGGGGTGGCTATGGCTACACCTTC
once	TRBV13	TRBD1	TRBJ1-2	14	CASSLGQGAGGYTF	TGTGCCAGCAGCTTGGGACAGGGGGCCGGTGGCTACACCTTC
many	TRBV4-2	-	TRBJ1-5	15	CASSQERRARQPQHF	TGTGCCAGCAGCCAAGAAAGGAGGGCTCGGCAGCCCCAGCATTTT
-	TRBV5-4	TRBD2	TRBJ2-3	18	CASSPQGTSGSGTDTQYF	TGTGCCAGCAGCCCACAGGGGACTAGCGGGAGTGGCACAGATACGCAGTATTTT
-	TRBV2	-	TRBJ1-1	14	CASIRGRANTEAFF	TGTGCCAGCATCCGCGGCAGGGCGAACACTGAAGCTTTCTTT
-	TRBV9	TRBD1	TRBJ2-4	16	CASSPGTGYAKNIQYF	TGTGCCAGCAGCCCAGGGACAGGGTATGCCAAAAACATTCAGTACTTC
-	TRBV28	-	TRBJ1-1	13	CASSLTDSTEAFF	TGTGCCAGCAGTCTCACGGACTCAACTGAAGCTTTCTTT
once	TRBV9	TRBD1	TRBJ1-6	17	CASSPGGGTGDNSPLHF	TGTGCCAGCAGCCCAGGGGGTGGGACAGGCGATAATTCACCCCTCCACTTT
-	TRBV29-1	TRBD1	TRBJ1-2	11	CSVGDRAGYTF	TGCAGCGTTGGGGACAGGGCTGGCTACACCTTC
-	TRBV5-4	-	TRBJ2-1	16	CASSRELDSSYNEQFF	TGTGCCAGCAGTCGGGAGCTGGATAGCTCCTACAATGAGCAGTTCTTC
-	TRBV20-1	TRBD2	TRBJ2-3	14	CSASRGLAPDTQYF	TGCAGTGCTAGTAGAGGACTAGCGCCAGATACGCAGTATTTT
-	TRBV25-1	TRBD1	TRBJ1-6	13	CASFKGANSPLHF	TGTGCCAGTTTTAAGGGGGCTAATTCACCCCTCCACTTT